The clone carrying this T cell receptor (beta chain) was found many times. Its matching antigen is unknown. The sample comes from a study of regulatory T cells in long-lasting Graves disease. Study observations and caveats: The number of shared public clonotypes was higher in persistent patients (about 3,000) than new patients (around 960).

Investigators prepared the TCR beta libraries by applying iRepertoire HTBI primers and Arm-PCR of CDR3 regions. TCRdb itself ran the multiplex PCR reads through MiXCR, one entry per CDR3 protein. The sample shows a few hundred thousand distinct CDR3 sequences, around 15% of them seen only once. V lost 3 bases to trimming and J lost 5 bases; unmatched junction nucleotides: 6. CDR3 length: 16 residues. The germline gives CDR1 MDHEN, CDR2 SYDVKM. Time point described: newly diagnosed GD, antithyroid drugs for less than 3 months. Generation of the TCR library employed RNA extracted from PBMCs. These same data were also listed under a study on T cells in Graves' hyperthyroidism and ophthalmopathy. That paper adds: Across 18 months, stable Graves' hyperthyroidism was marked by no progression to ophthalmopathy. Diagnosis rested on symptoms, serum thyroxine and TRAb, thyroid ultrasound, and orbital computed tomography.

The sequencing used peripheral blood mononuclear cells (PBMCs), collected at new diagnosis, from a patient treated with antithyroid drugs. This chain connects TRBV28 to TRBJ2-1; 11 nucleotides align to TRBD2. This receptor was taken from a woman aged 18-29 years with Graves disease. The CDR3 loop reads CASSFRLAGNNNEQFF. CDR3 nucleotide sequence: TGTGCCAGCAGTTTCAGACTAGCGGGAAATAACAATGAGCAGTTCTTC. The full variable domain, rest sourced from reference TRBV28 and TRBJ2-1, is DVKVTQSSRYLVKRTGEKVFLECVQDMDHENMFWYRQDPGLGLRLIYFSYDVKMKEKGDIPEGYSVSREKKERFSLILESASTNQTSMYLCASSFRLAGNNNEQFFGPGTRLTVL.